These 30 T cell receptor beta chains came from one sample sequenced in a study of blood T cell repertoires in COVID-19. The protocol was immunoSEQ multiplex PCR, while the TCRdb copy is restricted to in-frame clones and leaves out a portion. The sample contains about 92,000 clones, 70% to 85% of which appear only once. Sequenced sample: peripheral blood. Every receptor here comes from a woman aged 55 to 70 in a cohort sampled during active or convalescent COVID-19.

The rearrangement links TRBV2 to TRBJ2-5; D might be TRBD1 (5 bases). CDR3 length equals 15 residues. The V end lost 6 bases, the J end lost 6 bases, and 20 bases lay between the germline ends. Germline CDR1 reads SNHLY; CDR2 reads FYNNEI. CDR3 residues: CASSPMIGEHQTQYF. The CDR3 region has the DNA TGTGCCAGCAGCCCAATGATAGGGGAACACCAGACCCAGTACTTC.

The V gene is TRBV7-2, the J gene TRBJ1-3; the match to TRBD1 covers 7 bases. The CDR3 contains 15 residues. With 5 bases clipped from V and 4 bases from J, the junction kept 8 bases outside the gene matches. CDR1 and CDR2 from the germline V gene are SGHTA and FQGNSA. The CDR3 DNA sequence: TGTGCCAGCAGCGCCCGGACAGGCCCAGGAAACACCATATATTTT. It translates to CASSARTGPGNTIYF.

The chain employs TRBV2 and TRBJ1-2; D not certain. Germline CDR1 reads SNHLY; CDR2 reads FYNNEI. The CDR3 is 11 residues long. V was shortened by 6 bases and J by 4 bases, with 6 bases between the two germline ends. This CDR3 reads CASRAIYGYTF. In DNA, the CDR3 is TGTGCCAGCAGGGCCATCTATGGCTACACCTTC.

The rearrangement uses TRBV6-6 and TRBJ1-4; 7 nucleotides agree with TRBD1. The CDR3 totals 15 residues. After removal of 0 bases from V and 8 bases from J, the junction contained 6 bases not matched to a gene. CDR1 is MNHNY, CDR2 SVGAGI, per germline (reference sequence). The CDR3: CASSYSGGATEKLFF. The CDR3 region has the DNA TGTGCCAGCAGTTACTCAGGGGGCGCGACAGAAAAACTGTTTTTT.

The J gene is TRBJ1-5, the V gene TRBV5-6; 8 nucleotides match TRBD1. The germline V gene encodes CDR1 SGHDT and CDR2 YYEEEE. The CDR3 covers 14 residues. Trimming at V came to 3 bases and at J to 6 bases, leaving 5 bases not matched to a gene. CDR3 nucleotides: TGTGCCAGCAGCTCCTGGACAGGGTCTCAGCCCCAGCATTTT. Protein product: CASSSWTGSQPQHF.

V usage is TRBV23-1 and J usage is TRBJ1-2; D remains unclear. TRBV23-1 is an ORF, with its function uncertain. The CDR3 totals 16 residues. Trimming removed 0 bases from V and 10 bases from J, with 21 bases in between. CDR3 sequence (DNA): TGCGCCAGCAGTCAATCGATAATGGCTGCTGCGGGATCCTACACCTTC. Amino acids: CASSQSIMAAAGSYTF.

The V and J genes are TRBV4-3 and TRBJ1-2; 9 nucleotides align to TRBD1. Germline loops: CDR1 LGHNA, CDR2 YSLEER. Trimming at V came to 0 bases and at J to 3 bases, leaving 8 bases not matched to a gene. The CDR3 has 17 amino acids. For the CDR3, the DNA is TGCGCCAGCAGCCAAGAATGGGACAGGGACGGGGACTATGGCTACACCTTC. This codes for CASSQEWDRDGDYGYTF.

V usage is TRBV6-5 and J usage is TRBJ2-5, with 7 bases fitting TRBD2. This CDR3 has 14 residues. CDR1 is MNHEY, CDR2 SVGAGI, per germline. V was clipped by 8 bases and J by 1 base; unmatched bases: 7. The CDR3 DNA sequence: TGTGCCAGCGTGACCGGGGGGATCCAAGAGACCCAGTACTTC. Its translation: CASVTGGIQETQYF.

This chain uses TRBV19 with TRBJ2-7, with TRBD2 identical over 9 bases. The CDR3 extends over 15 amino acids. Losses at the gene ends were 3 bases for V and 0 bases for J; bases not matched to a gene: 3. Germline V CDR1 and CDR2: LNHDA, SQIVND (reference sequence). The CDR3 bases are TGTGCCAGTAGTATTACTAGCGGGTACTCCTACGAGCAGTACTTC. It encodes CASSITSGYSYEQYF.

The chain employs TRBV4-3 and TRBJ2-2, with 14 bases aligning to TRBD2. Germline V gene sequence: CDR1 LGHNA, CDR2 YSLEER. V shed 2 bases and J 2 bases; nucleotides not matched to a gene: 4. The CDR3 contains 18 residues. The CDR3 DNA reads TGCGCCAGCAGCCAACCGGGACTAGCGGGGGCCAACACCGGGGAGCTGTTTTTT. Its translation is CASSQPGLAGANTGELFF.

This clone was detected ten times or more. The rearrangement links TRBV29-1 to TRBJ1-1; 7 nucleotides agree with TRBD1. Per the germline V gene, CDR1 is SQVTM and CDR2 is ANQGSEA. Trimming removed 6 bases from V and 1 base from J; junction bases left unmatched: 5. The CDR3 has 13 residues. This chain's CDR3 is CSVDGQANTEAFF. CDR3 in DNA: TGCAGCGTAGACGGACAGGCGAACACTGAAGCTTTCTTT. Complete variable domain (other parts from reference TRBV29-1 and TRBJ1-1): SAVISQKPSRDICQRGTSLTIQCQVDSQVTMMFWYRQQPGQSLTLIATANQGSEATYESGFVIDKFPISRPNLTFSTLTVSNMSPEDSSIYLCSVDGQANTEAFFGQGTRLTVV.

V is TRBV12-3 or TRBV12-4 and J is TRBJ2-1; no firm D call. V lost 4 bases to trimming and J lost 8 bases, with 9 bases between them. The CDR3 spans 12 residues. Here the CDR3 DNA reads TGTGCCAGCAGTTGGGCAGCCCATGAGCAGTTCTTC. Translated: CASSWAAHEQFF.

The chain recombines TRBV3-1 (or the pseudogene TRBV3-2) with TRBJ2-5; D perhaps matches TRBD2 (6 bases). The germline V gene has CDR1 LGHDT and CDR2 YNNKEL (reference sequence). The V gene lost 3 bases and the J gene lost 2 bases, with 13 bases spanning the gap. The CDR3 totals 15 residues. The chain's CDR3 is CASSHFSGGQETQYF. CDR3 nucleotides: TGTGCCAGCAGCCATTTCTCCGGGGGACAAGAGACCCAGTACTTC.

The chain recombines TRBV18 with TRBJ2-2, with D perhaps matching TRBD2 (5 bases). Germline V lookup: CDR1 KGHSH, CDR2 LQKENI. The V and J ends lost 3 bases and 6 bases respectively, with 11 bases between them. The CDR3 totals 14 residues. The CDR3 DNA sequence: TGTGCCAGCTCACCGAGGGAAGGAGCCGGGGAGCTGTTTTTT. It translates to CASSPREGAGELFF.

The CDR3 loop reads CASSPREGRGTPEAFF. CDR3 in DNA: TGTGCCAGCTCACCACGGGAGGGAAGAGGAACTCCTGAAGCTTTCTTT. The rearrangement joins TRBV18 to TRBJ1-1, with unresolved D. This CDR3 region has 16 residues. From germline, CDR1 is KGHSH and CDR2 LQKENI. Trimming pared 1 base from V and 6 bases from J, leaving 18 bases between.

As for this clone: This may come from a read error, since a much larger clone is one base off. V and J are TRBV4-2 and TRBJ2-2, with 16 positions matching TRBD2. Trimming removed 2 bases from V and 6 bases from J; junction bases left unmatched: 21. The germline V gene encodes CDR1 LGHNA and CDR2 YNFKEQ. The CDR3 covers 23 residues. The CDR3 loop reads CASSQSFYPGTSGGGGPAGELFF. The CDR3 DNA is TGTGCCAGCAGCCAATCTTTTTATCCCGGGACTAGCGGGGGGGGCGGTCCGGCCGGGGAGCTGTTTTTT.

The table lists this clone with a count of one. This chain joins TRBV6-5 and TRBJ1-2; 7 nucleotides match TRBD1. J was trimmed by 3 bases and V by 6 bases; bases with no gene match: 1. In germline, CDR1 is MNHEY, CDR2 SVGAGI. The CDR3 extends over 12 amino acids. CDR3 DNA: TGTGCCAGCAGCGGGACAGACTATGGCTACACCTTC. This gives the protein CASSGTDYGYTF.

This clone was picked up one time. CDR3 in amino acids: CASSSVGRSGELFF. DNA of the CDR3: TGTGCCAGCAGTTCGGTGGGGCGTAGCGGGGAGCTGTTTTTT. V usage is TRBV6-2 or TRBV6-3 and J usage is TRBJ2-2; perhaps TRBD1 as D (5 bases). Germline V lookup: CDR1 MNHEY, CDR2 SVGEGT. The CDR3 consists of 14 residues. The germline V and J ends were trimmed by 4 bases and 7 bases, with 13 bases remaining between them.

The CDR3 loop reads CASQPQGNRYEQYF. For the CDR3, the DNA is TGTGCCAGCCAACCCCAGGGAAACCGCTACGAGCAGTACTTC. The chain couples TRBV5-4 to TRBJ2-7; TRBD1 is a possible D gene (5 bases). Trimming shortened V by 7 bases and J by 3 bases, and 17 bases separated the two germline ends. The V gene's germline CDR1 is SGHNT and CDR2 YYREEE (reference sequence). The CDR3 contains 14 residues.

This chain joins TRBV5-1 and TRBJ1-4, with a possible D match to TRBD1 (5 bases). The V end was cut by 4 bases, the J end by 7 bases, with 11 bases between. The V gene's germline CDR1 is SGHRS and CDR2 YFSETQ. The CDR3 has 13 amino acids. CDR3 region: CASSKGFGEKLFF. The CDR3 DNA sequence: TGCGCCAGCAGCAAGGGGTTTGGTGAAAAACTGTTTTTT. The full variable domain, in which reference TRBV5-1 and TRBJ1-4 provide the parts outside the CDR3, is KAGVTQTPRYLIKTRGQQVTLSCSPISGHRSVSWYQQTPGQGLQFLFEYFSETQRNKGNFPGRFSGRQFSNSRSEMNVSTLELGDSALYLCASSKGFGEKLFFGSGTQLSVL.

CDR3 nucleotide sequence: TGTGCCAGCAGCGACAGGTATTCTAACTATGGCTACACCTTC. Protein sequence: CASSDRYSNYGYTF. The chain couples TRBV6-6 to TRBJ1-2; possibly TRBD1 for D (6 bases). Germline values: CDR1 MNHNY, CDR2 SVGAGI (reference sequence). Trimming left V 6 bases short and J 0 bases short, with 11 bases between. CDR3 length: 14 residues.

This chain links TRBV7-2 with TRBJ1-1; 8 bases line up with TRBD1. CDR3 size: 14 residues. Germline CDR1 is SGHTA and CDR2 is FQGNSA. V gave up 4 bases and J gave up 1 base; unmatched junction bases: 2. CDR3 sequence (DNA): TGTGCCAGCAGCTACGGGACAGGGAACACTGAAGCTTTCTTT. Translated, it gives CASSYGTGNTEAFF.

CDR3 nucleotides: TGCGCCAGCAGTGAGCTGACGGGGAGGGAGACCCAGTACTTC. Translation gives CASSELTGRETQYF. The V call is TRBV10-2, the J call TRBJ2-5, with D possibly being TRBD2 (6 bases). Germline CDR1 is WSHSY and CDR2 is SAAADI. The V end lost 2 bases, the J end lost 5 bases, and 12 bases lay between the germline ends. This CDR3 has 14 residues.

V gene TRBV24-1 combines with J gene TRBJ2-7, with a possible D match to TRBD2 (6 bases). The V and J ends lost 3 bases and 2 bases respectively, with 16 bases between them. Germline CDR1 reads KGHDR; CDR2 reads SFDVKD. The CDR3 is made up of 16 amino acids. The CDR3 DNA follows: TGTGCCACCAGTGATAACGCGGGACGGCCCCCCTACGAGCAGTACTTC. Its protein product is CATSDNAGRPPYEQYF.

V is TRBV18 and J is TRBJ1-1; TRBD1 aligns across 7 bases. CDR1 and CDR2 (germline): KGHSH, LQKENI. The CDR3 has 14 residues. Trimming cost V 4 bases and J 5 bases; bases outside gene matches: 7. CDR3 nucleotides: TGTGCCAGCTCACGAGGGCAGGGGGATACTGAAGCTTTCTTT. Its protein product is CASSRGQGDTEAFF.

The chain couples TRBV5-1 to TRBJ2-2; 8 bases align to TRBD1. The trim removed 5 bases at V and 0 bases at J, leaving 0 bases unmatched. The length of the CDR3 is 14 residues. Germline values: CDR1 SGHRS, CDR2 YFSETQ. CDR3 region: CASRGQANTGELFF. DNA for the CDR3: TGCGCCAGCAGGGGACAGGCGAACACCGGGGAGCTGTTTTTT.

The table lists this clone with a few counts. This chain links TRBV21-1 with TRBJ1-3; the D segment call TRBD1 is taken from the table without a DNA check. TRBV21-1 is labeled a pseudogene. The CDR3 has 14 residues. CDR3 sequence reads: CASSKAGPGNTIYF. CDR3 nucleotides: TGTGCCAGCAGCAAGGCTGGTCCTGGAAACACCATATATTTT.

The rearrangement uses TRBV19 and TRBJ2-3; maybe TRBD2 (7 bases). CDR1 and CDR2 (germline): LNHDA, SQIVND (reference sequence). This CDR3 is 18 amino acids long. The germline V and J ends were trimmed by 9 bases and 1 base, with 26 bases remaining between them. The CDR3 sequence is CASREGHMRGPRTDTQYF. The CDR3 DNA reads TGTGCCAGCCGGGAAGGTCATATGCGGGGGCCTCGCACAGATACGCAGTATTTT.

The chain uses TRBV5-4 and TRBJ2-3; no reliable D call. Trimming cost V 2 bases and J 2 bases, with 3 bases left between them. The length of the CDR3 is 12 residues. Germline CDR1 SGHNT, CDR2 YYREEE (reference sequence). The CDR3 DNA sequence: TGTGCCAGCAGCTTACTCACAGATACGCAGTATTTT. It codes for CASSLLTDTQYF.

The chain joins TRBV2 to TRBJ1-5; unclear D gene. Between the trimmed V and J ends, which lost 4 bases and 0 bases, there was a span of 7 bases. The germline CDR1 and CDR2 sequences are SNHLY and FYNNEI. This CDR3 is 14 amino acids long. CDR3 nucleotides: TGTGCCAGCAGTGGTTCCTATAGCAATCAGCCCCAGCATTTT. Its translation is CASSGSYSNQPQHF.